The rows below give T cell receptor beta chains drawn from one sample of a study of technical replicates of blood from a handful of donors. Generated by immunoSEQ multiplex PCR, the TCRdb table keeps only in-frame clones and is missing some. The table lists about 88,000 clones, around 95% of them singletons, with 0.34% in the top ten. Sequenced input: T cells isolated from PBMCs. The receptors derive from a human donor in good health. Both conserved end residues are part of each CDR3. Each record gives: clone size, D gene, V gene, J gene, CDR3 protein. The D gene is left open where the match is weak. Part of the rows lack a size; the others show once, few, many or a class for expanded clones.

>once|.|TRBV4-1|TRBJ1-2
CASSQFVYSNYGYTF
>.|TRBD1|TRBV29-1|TRBJ1-2
CSVSKGQGANYGYTF
>.|.|TRBV27|TRBJ2-3
CASSLGSSDTQYF
>.|TRBD1|TRBV7-8|TRBJ2-7
CASSLVTGPYEQYF
>.|TRBD2|TRBV19|TRBJ2-1
CASSTPGLENEQFF
>.|.|TRBV19|TRBJ2-3
CASSILQGSTDTQYF
>.|TRBD2|TRBV30|TRBJ2-2
CAWSVAGATTGELFF
>.|TRBD2|TRBV7-9|TRBJ2-7
CASSPVGTSRITYEQYF
>.|TRBD1|TRBV7-6|TRBJ2-1
CASSPQGWDEQFF
>.|.|TRBV28|TRBJ2-7
CASSFGGAGYEQYF
>.|TRBD2|TRBV19|TRBJ2-5
CASSISTSGIQETQYF
>.|.|TRBV5-8|TRBJ2-5
CASHGDTGVETQYF
>.|.|TRBV29-1|TRBJ1-1
CSVVISEAFF
>.|TRBD1|TRBV6-1|TRBJ2-7
CASIRTGVSYEQYF
>.|.|TRBV19|TRBJ1-5
CASSIAGDQPQHF
>.|.|TRBV5-6|TRBJ2-6
CASSLGSSGANVLTF
>.|TRBD1|TRBV2|TRBJ2-2
CAGDREGTGELFF
>.|.|TRBV9|TRBJ1-1
CASSPEGVNTEAFF
>.|.|TRBV30|TRBJ2-5
CAWSEIGNQETQYF
>few|.|TRBV27|TRBJ2-7
CASSISLSYEQYF
>.|.|TRBV6-1|TRBJ1-1
CASSETHLISSTEAFF
>.|TRBD2|TRBV5-4|TRBJ2-3
CASSSKKGLPTDTQYF
>.|.|TRBV2|TRBJ2-7
CASSENTDSSYEQYF
>.|.|TRBV30|TRBJ2-1
CALMTKIPLSSYNEQFF
>.|.|TRBV5-4|TRBJ1-2
CASSLAQSNYGYTF
>.|TRBD2|TRBV5-1|TRBJ2-1
CASSLGHSSGNYNEQFF
>.|.|TRBV19|TRBJ2-7
CASSPGTTYEQYF
>.|.|TRBV18|TRBJ1-3
CASSPLGQSGNTIYF
>.|.|TRBV27|TRBJ1-1
CASSHQPTMNTEAFF